Presented here are 5 T cell receptor beta chains from one specimen sequenced in a study of identical twins. TCRdb ran MiXCR on the 5' RACE reads and lists one entry per CDR3 protein. Of around 1.7 million distinct CDR3 sequences detected, more than 30% appear once; the ten largest clones hold less than 0.35%. Input material: cord blood. The source of these receptors is a newborn girl in good health.

This clonotype was observed at least ten times. This chain links TRBV6-5 with TRBJ2-3; TRBD2 matches 8 bases. V trimming: 0 bases; J trimming: 2 bases; junction bases outside the gene matches: 10. This CDR3 region has 18 residues. CDR1 is MNHEY, CDR2 SVGAGI, per germline. CDR3 in DNA: TGTGCCAGCAGTTACTCGACCGGGAGGGGGATCAACACAGATACGCAGTATTTT. Translating gives CASSYSTGRGINTDTQYF.

The V gene is TRBV20-1, the J gene TRBJ2-1, with a possible D match to TRBD2 (6 bases). CDR1 is DFQATT, CDR2 SNEGSKA, per germline (reference sequence). With 0 bases removed from V and 7 bases from J, the gap between germline ends came to 16 bases. The CDR3 spans 15 residues. The CDR3: CSARDPGAGKNEQFF. CDR3 in DNA: TGCAGTGCTAGAGATCCCGGAGCGGGTAAGAATGAGCAGTTCTTC.

This rearrangement joins TRBV20-1 to TRBJ2-3; 11 nucleotides line up with TRBD2. The CDR3 loop spans 13 amino acids. Trimming cost V 3 bases and J 9 bases; bases outside gene matches: 5. Germline V CDR1 and CDR2: DFQATT, SNEGSKA (reference sequence). The DNA for the CDR3 is TGCAGTGCTAGGGAGACTAGCGGGGCAACGCAGTATTTT. Encoded protein: CSARETSGATQYF.

The chain uses TRBV7-9 and TRBJ1-2, with unresolved D. The CDR3 runs 13 residues. The V end lost 3 bases, the J end lost 4 bases, and 9 bases lay between the germline ends. Germline values: CDR1 SEHNR, CDR2 FQNEAQ (reference sequence). The CDR3 is CASSFPQSYGYTF. In DNA form, the CDR3 reads TGTGCCAGCAGCTTCCCTCAGAGCTATGGCTACACCTTC.

For the CDR3, the DNA is TGTGCCAGCAGTTTATCGAATCAGAACACTGAAGCTTTCTTT. This encodes CASSLSNQNTEAFF. The V call is TRBV27, the J call TRBJ1-1; D is unresolved. The V end was cut by 0 bases, the J end by 1 base, with 6 bases between. This CDR3 comprises 14 residues. Germline CDR1 and CDR2: MNHEY and SMNVEV (reference sequence).